Listed here are 16 T cell receptor beta chains from one sample, sequenced in a study of cytomegalovirus exposure and HLA in healthy donors. Use of 60 Vbeta and 13 Jbeta primers characterized the PCR. Profiling relied on immunoSEQ multiplex PCR, and the TCRdb table lists in-frame clones only, not all of them. The profile shows about 150,000 clones, roughly 80% of them singletons. Specimen: PBMCs. Every receptor here comes from a young man in good health and CMV-seronegative.

V usage is TRBV5-1 and J usage is TRBJ2-4; D not certain. CDR1 and CDR2 (germline): SGHRS, YFSETQ. V was cut by 2 bases and J by 5 bases, with 17 bases left in between. The CDR3 is 16 residues long. Written as DNA, the CDR3 is TGCGCCAGCAGCTTCCTCGGTGGTCCCGATGAAAACATTCAGTACTTC. Amino acids: CASSFLGGPDENIQYF.

The rearrangement joins TRBV4-1 to TRBJ1-4; possible D gene TRBD1, 5 bases. CDR3 size: 16 residues. Germline CDR1 reads MGHRA; CDR2 reads YSYEKL. The V end was cut by 1 base, the J end by 8 bases, with 17 bases between. CDR3 loop: CASSQGSHSRQEKLFF. The CDR3 DNA reads as TGCGCCAGCAGCCAAGGTTCGCATAGCCGACAGGAAAAACTGTTTTTT.

The chain couples TRBV27 to TRBJ2-7; D not certain. With 5 bases removed from V and 5 bases from J, the gap between germline ends came to 19 bases. Germline CDR1 is MNHEY and CDR2 is SMNVEV (reference sequence). The length of the CDR3 is 15 residues. Here the CDR3 DNA reads TGTGCCAGCAGTCTCGGTCCCCTTAAGCTCCACGAGCAGTACTTC. It codes for CASSLGPLKLHEQYF.

The chain joins TRBV5-1 to TRBJ2-1; 10 nucleotides match TRBD2. Trimming removed 0 bases from V and 5 bases from J; junction bases left unmatched: 5. The germline CDR1 and CDR2 sequences are SGHRS and YFSETQ. This CDR3 comprises 16 residues. The CDR3 spells CASSLEGLAGDNEQFF. The CDR3 coding sequence is TGCGCCAGCAGCTTGGAAGGGCTAGCGGGAGACAATGAGCAGTTCTTC.

V gene TRBV11-3 combines with J gene TRBJ2-2; D call uncertain. V shed 5 bases and J shed 7 bases, with 14 bases lying between them. The CDR3 has 14 residues. The V gene's germline CDR1 is SGHNT and CDR2 YENEEA. CDR3 nucleotides: TGTGCCAGCAGCCCCGCCCCTCTAGGCGGGGAGCTGTTTTTT. It encodes CASSPAPLGGELFF.

This clone was found once. The same CDR3 arises from other DNA sequences in this sample as well. The chain employs TRBV29-1 and TRBJ2-5, with TRBD2 matching over 11 bases. This CDR3 region has 14 residues. The germline gives CDR1 SQVTM, CDR2 ANQGSEA. V gave up 4 bases and J gave up 2 bases; unmatched junction bases: 3. CDR3 loop: CSVGLAGGQETQYF. CDR3 in DNA: TGCAGCGTTGGGTTAGCGGGGGGGCAAGAGACCCAGTACTTC.

V gene TRBV5-4 combines with J gene TRBJ2-3, with D possibly being TRBD1 (5 bases). V gave up 1 base and J gave up 3 bases, with 12 bases separating them. Germline values: CDR1 SGHNT, CDR2 YYREEE (reference sequence). The CDR3 is 15 amino acids. The chain's CDR3 is CASSLIPRQTDTQYF. CDR3 nucleotide sequence: TGTGCCAGCAGCTTGATCCCGCGACAGACAGATACGCAGTATTTT.

The chain joins TRBV7-6 to TRBJ2-5; D ambiguous. This CDR3 comprises 14 residues. The V end lost 1 base, the J end lost 5 bases, and 11 bases lay between the germline ends. The germline CDR1 and CDR2 sequences are SGHVS and FNYEAQ. The DNA of the CDR3 is TGTGCCAGCAGCTTAGAGGCCGCCGGGGAGACCCAGTACTTC. This gives the protein CASSLEAAGETQYF.

This clone was found a few times. This rearrangement joins TRBV7-2 to TRBJ1-5; TRBD1 is a possible D gene (6 bases). V dropped 5 bases and J dropped 2 bases, with 19 bases sitting between them. Per the germline V gene, CDR1 is SGHTA and CDR2 is FQGNSA. The CDR3 contains 17 residues. CDR3 sequence (DNA): TGTGCCAGCAGCCCCACGGCGGGGGCCTGGGGCAATCAGCCCCAGCATTTT. Translating gives CASSPTAGAWGNQPQHF.

As concerns this clone: Other DNA sequences in the same sample also yield this CDR3. The chain uses TRBV30 and TRBJ2-5; 7 nucleotides align to TRBD1. This CDR3 has 13 residues. CDR1 and CDR2 (germline): GTSNPN, SVGIG (reference sequence). V gave up 0 bases and J gave up 5 bases; unmatched junction bases: 3. CDR3 DNA: TGTGCCTGGAGTGTAAAGGGGGCGGAGACCCAGTACTTC. This sequence encodes CAWSVKGAETQYF.

The V gene is TRBV19, the J gene TRBJ1-1, with 8 bases identical to TRBD1. The CDR3 covers 11 residues. Germline-derived CDR1 and CDR2 are LNHDA and SQIVND (reference sequence). Trimming removed 9 bases from V and 11 bases from J; junction bases left unmatched: 8. The CDR3 sequence is CASQWDRRAFF. In nucleotides, the CDR3 is TGTGCCAGCCAATGGGACAGGCGCGCTTTCTTT.

This clone was seen just once. This rearrangement joins TRBV14 to TRBJ2-3, with 14 nucleotides matching TRBD2. V lost 4 bases and J lost 4; bases outside the gene matches: 7. There are 17 residues in the CDR3. Germline V gene sequence: CDR1 SGHDN, CDR2 FVKESK. The CDR3 loop reads CASSPRTTSGRADTQYF. CDR3 nucleotides: TGTGCCAGCAGCCCTCGCACGACTAGCGGGAGGGCAGATACGCAGTATTTT.

The V gene is TRBV27, the J gene TRBJ2-1, with 9 bases aligning to TRBD2. The trim removed 6 bases at V and 1 base at J, leaving 7 bases unmatched. This CDR3 has 16 amino acids. Per the germline V gene, CDR1 is MNHEY and CDR2 is SMNVEV (reference sequence). The CDR3 here is CASSGRAGGSYNEQFF. The CDR3 DNA sequence: TGTGCCAGCAGCGGGCGAGCGGGAGGATCCTACAATGAGCAGTTCTTC.

V is TRBV28 and J is TRBJ2-3; D gene unclear. Germline V gives CDR1 MDHEN, CDR2 SYDVKM. Trimming took off 6 bases at V and 3 bases at J, with 16 bases between the two ends. The CDR3 sequence is 15 residues long. CDR3 sequence reads: CASRHSGVGTDTQYF. The CDR3 DNA reads as TGTGCCAGCAGACACTCGGGTGTCGGGACAGATACGCAGTATTTT.

This sequence joins TRBV4-1 and TRBJ2-2; 8 positions match TRBD1. This CDR3 has 17 amino acids. Germline V gives CDR1 MGHRA, CDR2 YSYEKL. V shed 1 base and J 3 bases; nucleotides not matched to a gene: 7. The CDR3 spells CASSQAIDRGDTGELFF. CDR3 nucleotides: TGCGCCAGCAGCCAAGCCATCGACAGGGGAGACACCGGGGAGCTGTTTTTT.

The chain is built from TRBV7-3 and TRBJ2-3; TRBD2 matches 10 bases. This CDR3 is 15 amino acids long. With 5 bases clipped from V and 4 bases from J, the junction kept 6 bases outside the gene matches. In germline, CDR1 is SGHTA, CDR2 FQGTGA. The CDR3 coding sequence is TGTGCCAGCAGCCCAAGCGGGGGGGCCGCAGATACGCAGTATTTT. Protein product: CASSPSGGAADTQYF.